A selection of T cell receptor beta chains follows, all from one sample in a study of long-term antiretroviral therapy in people with HIV. Repertoires were generated with immunoSEQ multiplex PCR, while TCRdb's copy carries only in-frame clones and drops some. This table holds fewer than 20,000 clones, 78% found once. This specimen consisted of unsorted PBMCs, obtained 0.3 years after starting antiretroviral therapy. The source of these receptors is a woman in her forties or fifties with HIV. CDR3s include the opening cysteine and the closing phenylalanine or tryptophan. A D gene is named only where the DNA matches it firmly. Clone size is stated in some rows and not others, as once, few, many or a class when expanded.

abundance: -; d_gene: TRBD1; j_gene: TRBJ1-3; v_gene: TRBV29-1; len: 13; CDR3nt: TGCAGCGTCGACAGGGGGCTCGGAAACACCATATATTTT; CDR3aa: CSVDRGLGNTIYF
abundance: -; d_gene: TRBD2; j_gene: TRBJ2-5; v_gene: TRBV7-7; len: 15; CDR3nt: TGTGCCAGCAGCACCCGACCCCTAGCGGAAGAGACCCAGTACTTC; CDR3aa: CASSTRPLAEETQYF
abundance: -; d_gene: TRBD1; j_gene: TRBJ1-5; v_gene: TRBV7-8; len: 14; CDR3nt: TGTGCCAGCAGCGGGGGACAGGGGAATCAGCCCCAGCATTTT; CDR3aa: CASSGGQGNQPQHF
abundance: -; d_gene: TRBD1; j_gene: TRBJ2-1; v_gene: TRBV29-1; len: 11; CDR3nt: TGCAGCGCTGGGACAGGGAATGAGCAGTTCTTC; CDR3aa: CSAGTGNEQFF
abundance: -; d_gene: TRBD1; j_gene: TRBJ1-1; v_gene: TRBV29-1; len: 13; CDR3nt: TGCAGCGTTCCGGGACAGGGGACCACTGAAGCTTTCTTT; CDR3aa: CSVPGQGTTEAFF
abundance: -; d_gene: TRBD2; j_gene: TRBJ2-3; v_gene: TRBV5-6; len: 14; CDR3nt: TGTGCCAGCAACGCTATGGGGGGGATGGATACGCAGTATTTT; CDR3aa: CASNAMGGMDTQYF
abundance: -; d_gene: -; j_gene: TRBJ1-2; v_gene: TRBV30; len: 12; CDR3nt: TGTGCCTGGAGTGTAATAGGCTATGGCTACACCTTC; CDR3aa: CAWSVIGYGYTF
abundance: -; d_gene: -; j_gene: TRBJ2-5; v_gene: TRBV23-1; len: 16; CDR3nt: TGCGCCAGCAGTCAATCGTTCGGGGGAAAAAGAGAGACCCAGTACTTC; CDR3aa: CASSQSFGGKRETQYF
abundance: -; d_gene: TRBD1; j_gene: TRBJ1-6; v_gene: TRBV5-1; len: 13; CDR3nt: TGCGCCAGCAGCGACAGGGAGACTTCACCCCTCCACTTT; CDR3aa: CASSDRETSPLHF
abundance: once; d_gene: TRBD1; j_gene: TRBJ2-2; v_gene: TRBV14; len: 16; CDR3nt: TGTGCCAGCAGCCCCCGACAGGGGTTGGTAACCGGGGAGCTGTTTTTT; CDR3aa: CASSPRQGLVTGELFF
abundance: -; d_gene: -; j_gene: TRBJ1-2; v_gene: TRBV29-1; len: 11; CDR3nt: TGCAGCGTTGAAACAAACTATGGCTACACCTTC; CDR3aa: CSVETNYGYTF
abundance: -; d_gene: TRBD1; j_gene: TRBJ1-4; v_gene: TRBV9; len: 15; CDR3nt: TGTGCCAGCAGCGTAACGACAGGGGGCAGCGAAAAACTGTTTTTT; CDR3aa: CASSVTTGGSEKLFF
abundance: -; d_gene: -; j_gene: TRBJ2-2; v_gene: TRBV28; len: 17; CDR3nt: TGTGCCAGCAGTTACGGAGGGGGAGATTTGGGCACCGGGGAGCTGTTTTTT; CDR3aa: CASSYGGGDLGTGELFF
abundance: -; d_gene: -; j_gene: TRBJ2-1; v_gene: TRBV6-1; len: 13; CDR3nt: TGTGCCAGCAGTGGGAACTCCTACAATGAGCAGTTCTTC; CDR3aa: CASSGNSYNEQFF
abundance: -; d_gene: -; j_gene: TRBJ1-4; v_gene: TRBV5-1; len: 17; CDR3nt: TGCGCCAGCAGCCATGACCAGGACAGCTCAACTAATGAAAAACTGTTTTTT; CDR3aa: CASSHDQDSSTNEKLFF
abundance: -; d_gene: -; j_gene: TRBJ1-1; v_gene: TRBV27; len: 14; CDR3nt: TGTGCCAGCACCCTGGGGGGCGCGGGCGCTGAAGCTTTCTTT; CDR3aa: CASTLGGAGAEAFF